This T cell receptor (beta chain) emerged from a study of T cell repertoires and leukemia-associated antigens (dated by TCRdb to about 2019). For the study in its entirety: Some 15 million effective reads were obtained overall, with each sample giving about 5.1 to 7 million read pairs and about 3.3 to 5.0 million effective reads. Using in vitro peptide stimulation of healthy T cells, the study set out to figure out what antigen is recognized by a TCR Vbeta21 clone that had previously been found in CML patients.

As a first step, CD3+ T cells were rested overnight at more than 2 million cells/mL in RPMI 1640 lacking fetal bovine serum. MACS immunomagnetic beads were used according to the manufacturer's instructions to isolate CD3+ T cells from PBMCs. TRIzol reagent was used to extract total RNA from the cultured T cells. TCRbeta libraries were amplified from RNA by 5' rapid amplification of cDNA ends (5'RACE). Before sequencing, library concentration and integrity were assessed using Qubit, an Agilent instrument, and quantitative PCR. A commercial service provider sequenced the qualified libraries on Illumina HiSeq or MiSeq. The authors' pipeline ran thus. TCR sequences in each sample were identified with MiXCR version 1.8.2. To qualify, a clone needed a CDR3 longer than four amino acids, an in-frame nucleotide length, and no stop codon. A read counted as effective if the read contained the complete CDR3 structure. Expanded clones were validated by RT-PCR with 24 Vbeta primers, GeneScan spectratyping, and Sanger sequencing. Clones were called with MiXCR by TCRdb after fastp trimmed the public reads at Q25, and only in-frame beta chains were retained. Each entry is one CDR3 protein sequence, shown with its most common DNA and genes. These V and J calls derive from TCRdb rather than the authors' analysis. The table for this sample lists approximately 10,000 distinct CDR3 sequences; approximately 45% of them were counted only once. The biggest ten clones account for around 61% of the sample.

This clonotype has a handful of counts. Its cognate antigen has yet to be identified. No base quality information exists; no much larger clone differs at one position. What the authors observed across the whole study: The four groups showed no significant differences in numbers of Vbeta genes (about 60), Jbeta genes (around 13), VDJ rearrangements, or unique CDR3s. The antigen specificity and function of the expanded clones were not directly tested and needed further investigation.

The trim is 2 bases for V and 7 bases for J, with a gap of 18 bases between the germline ends. Via the germline V gene (reference sequence), CDR1 is DFQATT and CDR2 SNEGSKA. Taken from cysteine to phenylalanine, the CDR3 has 15 residues. Only the CDR3 DNA is retained, 45 bases long and in frame from the first base. The receptor was derived from a female donor in good health. Specimen: CD3+ T cells sorted from blood and cultured. In this chain, TRBV20-1 is recombined with TRBJ2-1, with no reliable assignment of the D segment. The CDR3: CSARRGVQSMNEQFF. The nucleotides are TGCAGTGCTAGACGCGGAGTTCAATCTATGAATGAGCAGTTCTTC.